The present T cell receptor (beta chain) was sequenced within a study of neurological immune-mediated disorders. TCRdb reprocessed the 5' RACE reads via MiXCR and lists one record per CDR3 protein. The sample lists more than 50,000 distinct CDR3 sequences; about 4.2% were seen once. Unsorted libraries were prepared from 2 million PBMCs that had been stored at -80 C. The ends were cut back, 3 bases at V and 3 bases at J, with 16 bases in the middle. This CDR3 has 16 residues. The germline CDR1 and CDR2 sequences are ENHRY and SYGVKD. In this sample, this clonotype turned up many times. The chain links TRBV10-3 to TRBJ2-3; tentatively, D is TRBD1 (6 bases). This receptor was identified in a man aged 25 to 40 with multiple sclerosis. Sequenced material: PBMCs. The chain's CDR3 is CAISDPSRGWTDTQYF. In nucleotides, the CDR3 is TGTGCCATCAGTGACCCCAGCAGGGGTTGGACAGATACGCAGTATTTT.